These 29 T cell receptor beta chains originate from one sample sequenced in a study of blood T cell repertoires in COVID-19. Clones were read by immunoSEQ multiplex PCR, and TCRdb kept only the in-frame ones, dropping some. The table shows around 100,000 clones, with 86% occurring only once. Sequences were obtained from peripheral blood. The receptors originated from an elderly man with acute or convalescent COVID-19.

V gene TRBV6-5 combines with J gene TRBJ1-2; D not certain. Between the trimmed V and J ends, which lost 1 base and 8 bases, there was a span of 20 bases. Per the germline V gene, CDR1 is MNHEY and CDR2 is SVGAGI. The CDR3 is made up of 16 amino acids. This CDR3 reads CASSYFSDGGLGGYTF. In DNA form, the CDR3 reads TGTGCCAGCAGTTACTTCTCGGACGGTGGACTCGGAGGCTACACCTTC.

In the case of this clone: Mismatch with germline at one junction end may stem from a read error. J is TRBJ1-6 and V is TRBV28; 10 nucleotides agree with TRBD1. CDR1 and CDR2 from the germline V gene are MDHEN and SYDVKM. This CDR3 is 11 amino acids long. CDR3 residues: CASSRGQGFDF. CDR3 coding DNA: TGTGCCAGCAGCCGGGGACAGGGGTTTGACTTT.

This clone was detected only once. This chain links TRBV2 with TRBJ2-7, with 9 bases identical to TRBD2. V lost 8 bases to trimming and J lost 3 bases; unmatched junction nucleotides: 8. Per the germline V gene, CDR1 is SNHLY and CDR2 is FYNNEI. This CDR3 comprises 14 residues. The CDR3 nucleotides read TGTGCCAGCTCCCGACTAGCGGAGGGCTACGAGCAGTACTTC. This sequence encodes CASSRLAEGYEQYF.

The chain uses TRBV9 and TRBJ2-2, with 7 bases matching TRBD2. This CDR3 contains 16 residues. Trimming at V came to 0 bases and at J to 5 bases, leaving 7 bases not matched to a gene. Germline V gives CDR1 SGDLS, CDR2 YYNGEE. The CDR3, as DNA: TGTGCCAGCAGCGTAGGAGGGAGGGCAAGAACCGGGGAGCTGTTTTTT. Translating it yields CASSVGGRARTGELFF.

This clone has only a few counts. This sequence joins TRBV29-1 and TRBJ1-2, with D tentatively TRBD1 (6 bases). This CDR3 is built from 10 residues. Trimming shortened V by 3 bases and J by 12 bases, and 11 bases separated the two germline ends. Germline V gene lookup returns CDR1 SQVTM and CDR2 ANQGSEA. CDR3 nucleotides: TGCAGCGTTGAGGGGGCCATGGACACCTTC. Translation: CSVEGAMDTF.

The rearrangement joins TRBV19 to TRBJ1-2; D is possibly TRBD1 (5 bases). This CDR3 contains 13 residues. V was trimmed by 4 bases and J by 3 bases, leaving 9 bases between them. CDR1 is LNHDA, CDR2 SQIVND, per germline (reference sequence). The CDR3 DNA reads as TGTGCCAGTAGTAAGGGACTCGACTATGGCTACACCTTC. This sequence encodes CASSKGLDYGYTF.

The rearrangement links TRBV19 to TRBJ1-1; perhaps TRBD1 as D (6 bases). This CDR3 comprises 16 residues. Germline CDR1 and CDR2: LNHDA and SQIVND (reference sequence). Deletions cut 1 base from V and 1 base from J, with 13 bases between. The CDR3 spells CASSIGTATQNTEAFF. As DNA, the CDR3 is TGTGCCAGTAGTATAGGGACAGCCACACAGAACACTGAAGCTTTCTTT. The full variable domain, in which reference TRBV19 and TRBJ1-1 provide the parts outside the CDR3, is DGGITQSPKYLFRKEGQNVTLSCEQNLNHDAMYWYRQDPGQGLRLIYYSQIVNDFQKGDIAEGYSVSREKKESFPLTVTSAQKNPTAFYLCASSIGTATQNTEAFFGQGTRLTVV.

This clone occurred once. The chain is built from TRBV9 and TRBJ1-2; tentatively, D is TRBD1 (5 bases). The CDR3 covers 18 residues. Trimming shortened V by 3 bases and J by 8 bases, and 29 bases separated the two germline ends. Germline loops: CDR1 SGDLS, CDR2 YYNGEE. The CDR3 DNA reads TGTGCCAGCAGCGCGACCCCTTATGGGACGGAGGGATCAGGGGGCTACACCTTC. This codes for CASSATPYGTEGSGGYTF.

V and J are TRBV2 and TRBJ2-1, with 7 bases identical to TRBD1. Germline V CDR1 and CDR2: SNHLY, FYNNEI. This CDR3 has 15 amino acids. Trimming took 7 bases from V and 7 from J; bases not matched to a gene: 13. The CDR3 region has the DNA TGTGCCAGCAACCAACTGGCAGGGGGTAGGAATGAGCAGTTCTTC. Amino acid sequence: CASNQLAGGRNEQFF.

J is TRBJ2-1 and V is TRBV28; TRBD2 aligns across 9 bases. The CDR3 runs 15 residues. Trimming removed 3 bases from V and 7 bases from J; junction bases left unmatched: 7. Germline assignment: CDR1 MDHEN and CDR2 SYDVKM. The CDR3 DNA reads as TGTGCCAGCAGTTTTAGCGGGGGTGGTTGGAATGAGCAGTTCTTC. Translation: CASSFSGGGWNEQFF.

The chain links TRBV11-3 to TRBJ2-3; the match to TRBD2 covers 8 bases. Trimming at V came to 0 bases and at J to 1 base, leaving 6 bases not matched to a gene. This CDR3 has 17 amino acids. Germline loops: CDR1 SGHNT, CDR2 YENEEA. DNA for the CDR3: TGTGCCAGCAGCTTAGATCGCGGTAGCGGGGGCACAGATACGCAGTATTTT. It encodes CASSLDRGSGGTDTQYF.

V usage is TRBV2 and J usage is TRBJ2-7; D possibly corresponds to TRBD1 (6 bases). Germline loops: CDR1 SNHLY, CDR2 FYNNEI. V dropped 9 bases and J dropped 5 bases, with 17 bases sitting between them. The CDR3 runs to 13 residues. In nucleotides, the CDR3 is TGTGCCAGTCGAGGGGGACCTGCGCACGAGCAGTACTTC. It is translated as CASRGGPAHEQYF.

This chain uses TRBV28 with TRBJ2-1; no reliable D call. CDR1 is MDHEN and CDR2 is SYDVKM in the germline V gene. This CDR3 has 13 residues. V gave up 5 bases and J gave up 8 bases, with 13 bases separating them. The CDR3 is CASSIDSSHEQFF. DNA of the CDR3: TGTGCCAGCAGTATCGATAGTAGCCATGAGCAGTTCTTC.

The rearrangement uses TRBV28 and TRBJ2-7; 7 bases fit TRBD2. The CDR3 extends over 17 amino acids. Losses at the gene ends were 7 bases for V and 2 bases for J; bases not matched to a gene: 17. The germline V gene has CDR1 MDHEN and CDR2 SYDVKM. The CDR3 coding sequence is TGTGCCAGCACCCCGGGGGGAGGGGCAGTAGCGCCCTACGAGCAGTACTTC. This translates into CASTPGGGAVAPYEQYF.

This clone was counted a single time. The chain joins TRBV11-1 to TRBJ1-2, with D perhaps TRBD1 (5 bases). The CDR3 covers 15 residues. Germline V gives CDR1 SGHAT, CDR2 FQDESV (reference sequence). V dropped 4 bases and J dropped 4 bases, with 16 bases sitting between them. This CDR3 reads CASSSDVGRGYGYTF. For the CDR3, the DNA is TGTGCCAGCAGCTCCGATGTGGGGCGCGGCTATGGCTACACCTTC.

This clone was picked up a small number of times. The V call is TRBV10-3, the J call TRBJ1-4, with D hard to call. The CDR3 sequence is 12 residues long. The V end lost 3 bases, the J end lost 7 bases, and 6 bases lay between the germline ends. Germline CDR1 and CDR2: ENHRY and SYGVKD. CDR3 nucleotides: TGTGCCATCAGTGACCCGGGTGAAAAACTGTTTTTT. Translation: CAISDPGEKLFF.

This clone was picked up one time. The CDR3 here is CASSVLASNTGELFF. The CDR3 DNA follows: TGTGCCAGCAGCGTTCTAGCGAGCAACACCGGGGAGCTGTTTTTT. V usage is TRBV9 and J usage is TRBJ2-2; tentatively, D is TRBD2 (6 bases). The germline V and J ends were trimmed by 2 bases and 2 bases, with 10 bases remaining between them. The CDR3 is 15 amino acids. The germline V gene has CDR1 SGDLS and CDR2 YYNGEE.

This rearrangement joins TRBV5-8 to TRBJ2-6; D perhaps matches TRBD1 (6 bases). CDR1 SGHTS and CDR2 YDEGEE come from the germline V gene. This CDR3 is 20 amino acids long. Trimming took off 0 bases at V and 0 bases at J, with 19 bases between the two ends. In DNA form, the CDR3 reads TGTGCCAGCAGCTTGGGGGCAGGGGCCTTCCTCCGCTCTGGGGCCAACGTCCTGACTTTC. Translation: CASSLGAGAFLRSGANVLTF.

The chain carries TRBV10-3 and TRBJ2-1; 8 bases match TRBD2. Germline loops: CDR1 ENHRY, CDR2 SYGVKD. This CDR3 is built from 14 residues. V lost 7 bases and J lost 8; bases outside the gene matches: 10. The chain's CDR3 is CAIKLAGEGYEQFF. In nucleotides, the CDR3 is TGTGCCATCAAGCTAGCGGGCGAGGGGTATGAGCAGTTCTTC.

V is TRBV6-4 and J is TRBJ2-3, with 9 bases fitting TRBD1. From germline, CDR1 is MRHNA and CDR2 SNTAGT. V trimming: 3 bases; J trimming: 4 bases; junction bases outside the gene matches: 5. The CDR3 spans 15 residues. The CDR3 loop is CASSEGQGGSDTQYF. The CDR3 DNA reads TGTGCCAGCAGTGAGGGACAGGGAGGCTCAGATACGCAGTATTTT.

This clone was seen once. As DNA, the CDR3 is TGTGCCAGCAGTTTAGAGGGGGATCAGCCCCAGCATTTT. Its protein product is CASSLEGDQPQHF. V usage is TRBV12-3 or TRBV12-4 and J usage is TRBJ1-5; weak D call: TRBD1 (6 bases). The CDR3 has 13 amino acids. The V gene lost 1 base and the J gene lost 5 bases, with 6 bases spanning the gap.

The chain has TRBV3-1 (or the pseudogene TRBV3-2) and TRBJ2-1; D possibly matches TRBD1 or TRBD2 (6 bases each). Trimming cost V 4 bases and J 0 bases, with 16 bases left between them. Germline CDR1 LGHDT, CDR2 YNNKEL (reference sequence). The CDR3 is 17 amino acids. The CDR3 nucleotides read TGTGCCAGCAGCCCAGAGGGGGGACGGCGCTCCTACAATGAGCAGTTCTTC. This encodes CASSPEGGRRSYNEQFF.

CDR3 region: CASSFTGGANTGELFF. The CDR3 bases are TGTGCCAGCAGTTTCACAGGGGGCGCGAACACCGGGGAGCTGTTTTTT. J is TRBJ2-2 and V is TRBV6-6; 9 nucleotides agree with TRBD1. Germline V gene lookup returns CDR1 MNHNY and CDR2 SVGAGI (reference sequence). V was pared by 4 bases and J by 0 bases, with 3 bases of the junction left unmatched. The CDR3 extends over 16 amino acids.

The chain recombines TRBV6-5 with TRBJ2-6, with D hard to call. CDR1 is MNHEY, CDR2 SVGAGI, per germline. Trimming took 6 bases from V and 0 from J, leaving 9 bases between them. This CDR3 comprises 15 residues. CDR3: CASRALSSGANVLTF. Written as DNA, the CDR3 is TGTGCCAGCAGGGCTCTCAGCTCTGGGGCCAACGTCCTGACTTTC.

V is TRBV7-9 and J is TRBJ2-3; 8 bases align to TRBD2. CDR3 size: 16 residues. The V gene's germline CDR1 is SEHNR and CDR2 FQNEAQ (reference sequence). J was trimmed by 3 bases and V by 2 bases; bases with no gene match: 7. The DNA for the CDR3 is TGTGCCAGCAGCTTAAGCGAGAGCGGGAGAACAGATACGCAGTATTTT. This codes for CASSLSESGRTDTQYF.

V gene TRBV13 combines with J gene TRBJ1-4; 8 nucleotides line up with TRBD1. Germline trimming cut 0 bases from V and 5 bases from J; bases unmatched to any gene: 2. Germline-derived CDR1 and CDR2 are PRHDT and FYEKMQ (reference sequence). This CDR3 region has 15 residues. CDR3: CASSLGGTGNEKLFF. The CDR3 DNA reads TGTGCCAGCAGCTTAGGAGGGACAGGAAATGAAAAACTGTTTTTT.

The genes are TRBV24-1 and TRBJ2-3; D may be TRBD2 (5 bases). The length of the CDR3 is 14 residues. Germline V CDR1 and CDR2: KGHDR, SFDVKD. V lost 6 bases to trimming and J lost 3 bases, with 12 bases between them. CDR3 sequence reads: CATSKGDGTDTQYF. The DNA of the CDR3 is TGTGCCACCAGTAAGGGAGATGGAACAGATACGCAGTATTTT.

V gene TRBV28 combines with J gene TRBJ1-4; no firm D call. Germline CDR1 MDHEN, CDR2 SYDVKM. Trimming shortened V by 7 bases and J by 0 bases, and 9 bases separated the two germline ends. This CDR3 comprises 14 residues. The DNA for the CDR3 is TGTGCCAGCAAGGGAGGTTCAACTAATGAAAAACTGTTTTTT. Translated: CASKGGSTNEKLFF.

V gene TRBV21-1 combines with J gene TRBJ1-4; TRBD1 is taken as the D call from the table, unchecked against the DNA. TRBV21-1 is shown as a pseudogene. The CDR3 contains 19 residues. CDR3 region: CASSKARRDRKTSNEKLFF. CDR3 bases: TGTGCCAGCAGCAAAGCGCGACGGGACAGGAAAACCTCTAATGAAAAACTGTTTTTT.